The 8 T cell receptor beta chains in this list originate from one sample, sequenced in a study of CD8+ T cells in alopecia areata. cDNA reverse transcribed from extracted RNA served as the sequencing template. The assay was immunoSEQ multiplex PCR, and TCRdb's table has in-frame clones only and misses some. The sample was found to contain some 120,000 clones, and every one recurs. Sequenced input: lesional skin. The receptors originated from a C3H/HeJ mouse with alopecia areata. The MHC haplotype recorded for the strain is H2-k.

This clone was observed a few times. The germline and genes are mouse ones. The read terminates 4 residues ahead of where the CDR3 ends, so the germline J gene completes it. Other DNA sequences in the same sample also yield this CDR3. The rearrangement links TRBV1 to TRBJ1-2; 7 bases match TRBD1. The germline gives CDR1 NSQYPW, CDR2 LRSPGD (reference sequence). The CDR3 has 16 residues. V was pared by 0 bases and J by 0 bases, with 4 bases of the junction left unmatched. The CDR3 is CTCSADPGGANSDYTF. The part of the CDR3 DNA that was read is TGCACCTGCAGTGCAGATCCAGGGGGTGCAAACTCC.

On this clone itself: The gene names given are mouse names. The read terminates 4 residues ahead of where the CDR3 ends, so the germline J gene completes it. The V gene is TRBV13-3, the J gene TRBJ1-2; weak D call: TRBD1 (6 bases). Germline-derived CDR1 and CDR2 are NNHDY and SYVADS. The CDR3 is made up of 14 amino acids. V was cut by 5 bases and J by 2 bases, with 13 bases left in between. The DNA read from the CDR3 is TGTGCCAGCAGGCCCGAACAGGGCAACTCC. This encodes CASRPEQGNS. In full, the CDR3 is CASRPEQGNSDYTF.

Of note for this clone: Germline and genes here are mouse. The sequence runs out 4 residues before the end of the CDR3; the remainder is reconstructed from the germline J gene. J is TRBJ2-7 and V is TRBV1; maybe TRBD2 (6 bases). The CDR3 length is 15 residues. The germline V gene encodes CDR1 NSQYPW and CDR2 LRSPGD (reference sequence). Trimming stripped 4 bases from V and 0 bases from J, with 13 bases between. The CDR3: CTCSGGEMSSYEQYF. The part of the CDR3 DNA that was read is TGCACCTGCAGTGGGGGGGAGATGAGCTCCTAT.

This clone appeared many times. These gene names are mouse names. The sequenced fragment ends 4 residues before the CDR3 boundary, so the rest is inferred from the germline J gene. This chain uses TRBV13-3 with TRBJ2-1; tentative D call: TRBD1 (5 bases). The V gene's germline CDR1 is NNHDY and CDR2 SYVADS. The CDR3 spans 15 residues. V gave up 1 base and J gave up 1 base, with 9 bases separating them. CDR3 in amino acids: CASSDFTGNYAEQFF. CDR3 bases read: TGTGCCAGCAGTGATTTCACAGGCAACTATGCT.

On this clone itself: Germline and genes: mouse. From the germline J gene comes the end of the CDR3, since the read stops 4 residues before it. This chain joins TRBV1 and TRBJ1-1; TRBD1 matches at 9 bases. Germline loops: CDR1 NSQYPW, CDR2 LRSPGD (reference sequence). The CDR3 is made up of 16 amino acids. J lost 1 base, V lost 3 bases, and 6 bases had no gene match. This CDR3 is CTCSAPDRGGNTEVFF. The sequenced CDR3 bases are TGCACCTGCAGTGCTCCGGACAGGGGAGGGAACACA.

In this sample, this clone turned up a few times. Gene names are the mouse ones. The identical CDR3 is also encoded by other nucleotide sequences in the sample. CDR3 protein: CASSDATGGNTLYF. The CDR3 DNA, read in part, is TGTGCCAGCAGTGATGCCACTGGGGGGAAC. The V gene is TRBV13-3, the J gene TRBJ2-4; 9 positions agree with TRBD2. The missing CDR3 end, 4 residues past where the read stops, is filled in from the germline J gene. Germline CDR1 reads NNHDY; CDR2 reads SYVADS. CDR3 length equals 14 residues.

A remark on this clone: Gene names refer to mouse genes. The CDR3 DNA, read in part, is TGTGCCAGCAATCTCAGGACAAACACCGGG. Its translation: CASNLRTNTG. The full CDR3 is CASNLRTNTGQLYF. The chain combines TRBV13-3 with TRBJ2-2, with D unclear. The read ends 4 residues shy of where the CDR3 ends; the end is completed using the germline J gene. Germline loops: CDR1 NNHDY, CDR2 SYVADS. V was trimmed by 6 bases and J by 0 bases, leaving 9 bases between them. The CDR3 is 14 residues long.

About this clone itself: The gene symbols are mouse symbols. The read finishes 4 residues shy of the CDR3 end, and the germline J gene is used to complete it. J is TRBJ2-2 and V is TRBV1; 8 bases agree with TRBD1. V was pared by 4 bases and J by 2 bases, with 6 bases of the junction left unmatched. CDR1 is NSQYPW and CDR2 is LRSPGD in the germline V gene (reference sequence). The CDR3 runs to 16 residues. CDR3 protein: CTCSEQGERNTGQLYF. The CDR3 bases that were read are TGCACCTGCAGTGAACAGGGGGAGAGGAACACCGGG.